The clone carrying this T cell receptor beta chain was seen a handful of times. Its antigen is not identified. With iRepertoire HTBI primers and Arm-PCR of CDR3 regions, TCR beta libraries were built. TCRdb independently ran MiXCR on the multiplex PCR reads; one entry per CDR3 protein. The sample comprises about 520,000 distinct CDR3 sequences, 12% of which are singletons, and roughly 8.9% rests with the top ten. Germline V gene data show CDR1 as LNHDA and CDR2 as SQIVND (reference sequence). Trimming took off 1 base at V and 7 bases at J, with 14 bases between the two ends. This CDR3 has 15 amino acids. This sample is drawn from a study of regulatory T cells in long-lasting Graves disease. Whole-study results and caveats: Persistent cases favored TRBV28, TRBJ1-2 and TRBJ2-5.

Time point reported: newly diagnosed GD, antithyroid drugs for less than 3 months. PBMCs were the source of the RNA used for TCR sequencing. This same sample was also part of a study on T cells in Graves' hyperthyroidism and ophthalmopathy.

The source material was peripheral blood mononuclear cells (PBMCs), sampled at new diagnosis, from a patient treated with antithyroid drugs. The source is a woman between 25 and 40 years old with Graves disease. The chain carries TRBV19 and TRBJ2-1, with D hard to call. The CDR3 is CASSIGHMAGNEQFF. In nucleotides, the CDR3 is TGTGCCAGTAGTATAGGGCACATGGCCGGGAATGAGCAGTTCTTC.